Following are 17 T cell receptor beta chains from one sample sequenced in a study of blood T cell repertoires in COVID-19. Clones were sequenced by immunoSEQ multiplex PCR, and TCRdb holds only the in-frame ones, with some missing. The data contain about 220,000 clones, roughly 85% of them singletons. The source material was PBMCs or T cells enriched from blood (not recorded which). Receptors originate from a woman in her 50s who had been exposed to COVID-19.

The genes are TRBV6-5 and TRBJ1-1, with D unclear. The CDR3 spans 13 residues. Germline V gene lookup returns CDR1 MNHEY and CDR2 SVGAGI. V was pared by 9 bases and J by 0 bases, with 11 bases between. The CDR3 sequence: CASQTPLNTEAFF. The CDR3 DNA sequence: TGTGCCAGTCAGACACCTTTGAACACTGAAGCTTTCTTT.

The chain carries TRBV28 and TRBJ1-6; possible D gene TRBD1, 5 bases. The CDR3 contains 15 residues. The V gene's germline CDR1 is MDHEN and CDR2 SYDVKM. V dropped 5 bases and J dropped 6 bases, with 14 bases sitting between them. Written as DNA, the CDR3 is TGTGCCAGCAGTCCCCCGGGGGGAACTAATTCACCCCTCCACTTT. Translation: CASSPPGGTNSPLHF.

The V gene is TRBV5-1, the J gene TRBJ1-2, with D possibly TRBD1 on 6 matching bases. CDR3 length equals 14 residues. The germline V and J ends were trimmed by 4 bases and 3 bases, with 13 bases remaining between them. CDR1 SGHRS and CDR2 YFSETQ come from the germline V gene. This chain's CDR3 is CASSATPGDYGYTF. CDR3 DNA: TGCGCCAGCAGCGCAACCCCAGGGGACTATGGCTACACCTTC.

This CDR3 reads CASSRALLTGNYGYTF. In DNA, the CDR3 is TGTGCCAGCAGCCGAGCCCTCCTAACAGGCAACTATGGCTACACCTTC. This chain connects TRBV9 to TRBJ1-2, with a weak D call TRBD1 (5 bases). Germline loops: CDR1 SGDLS, CDR2 YYNGEE. V was shortened by 4 bases and J by 2 bases, with 18 bases between the two germline ends. The CDR3 contains 16 residues.

The chain is built from TRBV7-9 and TRBJ2-5; 15 bases line up with TRBD2. V lost 5 bases and J lost 5; bases outside the gene matches: 15. Germline V gene lookup returns CDR1 SEHNR and CDR2 FQNEAQ (reference sequence). The CDR3 runs to 19 residues. The CDR3 region is CASSPPPGTSGGLGETQYF. The CDR3 region has the DNA TGTGCCAGCAGCCCGCCACCCGGGACTAGCGGGGGGTTGGGGGAGACCCAGTACTTC.

V gene TRBV29-1 combines with J gene TRBJ1-2; 9 bases are a match to TRBD1. Trimming at V came to 5 bases and at J to 4 bases, leaving 5 bases not matched to a gene. The CDR3 runs 13 residues. CDR1 and CDR2 (germline): SQVTM, ANQGSEA. The CDR3 protein is CSVKQGAAYGYTF. As DNA, the CDR3 is TGCAGCGTTAAACAGGGGGCGGCCTATGGCTACACCTTC.

V and J are TRBV2 and TRBJ2-1; D possibly corresponds to TRBD2 (5 bases). Germline CDR1 and CDR2: SNHLY and FYNNEI. The CDR3 runs 13 residues. V was pared by 8 bases and J by 5 bases, with 13 bases between. For the CDR3, the DNA is TGTGCCAGCCTCGGGGTAAACAACAATGAGCAGTTCTTC. Protein product: CASLGVNNNEQFF.

A few counts support this clone. V is TRBV5-8 and J is TRBJ1-1, with D tentatively TRBD1 (5 bases). V was clipped by 1 base and J by 4 bases, with 8 bases between them. This CDR3 region has 13 residues. From germline, CDR1 is SGHTS and CDR2 YDEGEE. In DNA form, the CDR3 reads TGTGCCAGCAGCTTGCCGGGGGGCACTGAAGCTTTCTTT. It codes for CASSLPGGTEAFF. Based on the CDR3 plus reference TRBV5-8 and TRBJ1-1, the full variable domain is EAGVTQSPTHLIKTRGQQATLRCSPISGHTSVYWYQQALGLGLQFLLWYDEGEERNRGNFPPRFSGRQFPNYSSELNVNALELEDSALYLCASSLPGGTEAFFGQGTRLTVV.

The rearrangement links TRBV2 to TRBJ1-1; maybe TRBD1 (6 bases). The V and J ends lost 6 bases and 4 bases respectively, with 18 bases between them. Germline V gives CDR1 SNHLY, CDR2 FYNNEI. The CDR3 length is 15 residues. The CDR3 nucleotides read TGTGCCAGCAGCGAACGCAACAGGGTCGGCACTGAAGCTTTCTTT. Protein: CASSERNRVGTEAFF.

The chain couples TRBV5-6 to TRBJ1-3; D is unclear. The germline gives CDR1 SGHDT, CDR2 YYEEEE. Trimming removed 0 bases from V and 0 bases from J, with 10 bases in between. CDR3 length equals 16 residues. CDR3 coding DNA: TGTGCCAGCAGCTTGGATTCGGGGAACTCTGGAAACACCATATATTTT. This codes for CASSLDSGNSGNTIYF.

The rearrangement uses TRBV19 and TRBJ2-7; 7 nucleotides match TRBD1. The CDR3 consists of 12 residues. Losses at the gene ends were 11 bases for V and 8 bases for J; bases not matched to a gene: 12. Germline V gene sequence: CDR1 LNHDA, CDR2 SQIVND (reference sequence). The CDR3 region is CASSRDSSKQYF. CDR3 DNA: TGTGCCTCTTCCCGGGACAGCAGTAAGCAGTACTTC.

The chain carries TRBV3-1 (or the pseudogene TRBV3-2) and TRBJ1-2, with a weak D call TRBD1 (5 bases). Per germline, CDR1 LGHDT and CDR2 YNNKEL (reference sequence). The CDR3 is 16 residues long. The germline V and J ends were trimmed by 4 bases and 7 bases, with 22 bases remaining between them. The CDR3 protein is CASSPRNGATFGGYTF. The DNA of the CDR3 is TGTGCCAGCAGCCCAAGGAATGGGGCCACATTTGGTGGCTACACCTTC.

This clone was seen a single time. The chain has TRBV10-2 and TRBJ2-3, with TRBD2 matching 12 bases. The CDR3 sequence is 16 residues long. V shed 11 bases and J 3 bases; nucleotides not matched to a gene: 12. The germline V gene encodes CDR1 WSHSY and CDR2 SAAADI. Here the CDR3 reads CAAAELAGGWTDTQYF. The CDR3 DNA sequence: TGCGCCGCGGCGGAACTAGCGGGGGGCTGGACAGATACGCAGTATTTT.

The gene calls are TRBV7-3 and TRBJ2-3; D might be TRBD1 (6 bases). Trimming shortened V by 2 bases and J by 4 bases, and 10 bases separated the two germline ends. CDR3 length: 14 amino acids. The V gene's germline CDR1 is SGHTA and CDR2 FQGTGA. Here the CDR3 DNA reads TGTGCCAGCAGCTTAGGCAGGGGCGCAGATACGCAGTATTTT. Its translation is CASSLGRGADTQYF.

The rearrangement links TRBV29-1 to TRBJ1-5; D might be TRBD1 (6 bases). The CDR3 runs 12 residues. V lost 4 bases and J lost 7, with 11 bases in between. Germline CDR1 and CDR2: SQVTM and ANQGSEA. CDR3 sequence (DNA): TGCAGCGTTGGAGCCCAGGGGCAGCCCCAGCATTTT. Translation gives CSVGAQGQPQHF.

The chain is built from TRBV29-1 and TRBJ1-1, with D possibly matching TRBD1 (5 bases). The V gene's germline CDR1 is SQVTM and CDR2 ANQGSEA. Between the trimmed V and J ends, which lost 5 bases and 2 bases, there was a span of 18 bases. The CDR3 is 15 residues long. The CDR3 is CSVIWGTAGNTEAFF. CDR3 coding DNA: TGCAGCGTTATATGGGGCACAGCCGGTAACACTGAAGCTTTCTTT.

The V and J genes are TRBV12-3 or TRBV12-4 and TRBJ2-3, with 7 bases aligning to TRBD1. The CDR3 covers 12 residues. After removal of 6 bases from V and 4 bases from J, the junction contained 1 base not matched to a gene. The CDR3 sequence is CASRTGADTQYF. Here the CDR3 DNA reads TGTGCCAGCAGAACAGGGGCAGATACGCAGTATTTT.